The 5 T cell receptor beta chains listed next were all sequenced from one sample in a study of shared clonotypes between healthy human individuals. Method: immunoSEQ multiplex PCR; TCRdb's copy keeps in-frame clones and lacks some. The data hold more than 2 million clones, with 90% to 96% observed a single time. The sequenced material came from naive CD4+ T cells sorted from blood. Sample subset: CD45RA+ positively selected. These receptors originate from a young man in good health.

The DNA of the CDR3 is TGTGCCAGCAGCTTAGGGCGCCTCCCGGGGTACGAGCAGTACTTC. Translated, it gives CASSLGRLPGYEQYF. The V gene is TRBV7-6, the J gene TRBJ2-7; D may be TRBD2 (5 bases). Germline values: CDR1 SGHVS, CDR2 FNYEAQ. Trimming left V 1 base short and J 4 bases short, with 14 bases between. The CDR3 is made up of 15 amino acids.

V usage is TRBV19 and J usage is TRBJ1-4; D might be TRBD1 (5 bases). Germline CDR1 and CDR2: LNHDA and SQIVND (reference sequence). The V and J ends lost 5 bases and 8 bases respectively, with 12 bases between them. The CDR3 covers 13 residues. The CDR3 reads CASSGAPKEKLFF. The CDR3 coding sequence is TGTGCCAGTAGTGGGGCCCCAAAGGAAAAACTGTTTTTT.

The chain joins TRBV6-4 to TRBJ2-1; perhaps TRBD2 as D (7 bases). The V gene's germline CDR1 is MRHNA and CDR2 SNTAGT. Trimming took off 5 bases at V and 6 bases at J, with 20 bases between the two ends. The CDR3 spans 16 residues. The CDR3 DNA reads TGTGCCAGCAGTCCCTGGGGTGGCGGGGGCGGCAATGAGCAGTTCTTC. This gives the protein CASSPWGGGGGNEQFF.

The chain links TRBV6-5 to TRBJ1-6, with 7 bases identical to TRBD1. CDR3 length equals 13 residues. Germline values: CDR1 MNHEY, CDR2 SVGAGI. Trimming at V came to 7 bases and at J to 8 bases, leaving 5 bases not matched to a gene. CDR3: CASKGQAYSPLHF. Written as DNA, the CDR3 is TGTGCCAGCAAAGGACAGGCTTATTCACCCCTCCACTTT.

The V call is TRBV5-1, the J call TRBJ2-5; 9 positions match TRBD1. There are 14 residues in the CDR3. Germline lookup yields CDR1 SGHRS and CDR2 YFSETQ. J was trimmed by 2 bases and V by 4 bases; bases with no gene match: 3. The CDR3 DNA reads as TGCGCCAGCAGCCGGACAGGGGATCAAGAGACCCAGTACTTC. Its protein is CASSRTGDQETQYF.